This TCR beta chain was retrieved from a study of shared clonotypes between healthy human individuals. This table comes from immunoSEQ multiplex PCR, and its TCRdb copy is limited to in-frame clones, with some not included. The repertoire holds about 1.1 million clones, with about 84% as singletons. Sequenced sample: memory CD4+ T cells from PBMCs. Indicated subset: CD45RA-negative fraction. This TCR came from a man aged 18 to 29 in good health. Some clones in this sample may be carry-over from other donors' samples.

Here the CDR3 DNA reads TGTGCCAGCAGTTCCAGGGGGATTAACACCGGGGAGCTGTTTTTT. Translation: CASSSRGINTGELFF. The chain links TRBV6-6 to TRBJ2-2; 7 nucleotides match TRBD1. CDR1 MNHNY and CDR2 SVGAGI come from the germline V gene (reference sequence). The length of the CDR3 is 15 residues. The V gene end was trimmed by 4 bases and the J gene end by 2 bases; junction bases not matched to a gene: 4.